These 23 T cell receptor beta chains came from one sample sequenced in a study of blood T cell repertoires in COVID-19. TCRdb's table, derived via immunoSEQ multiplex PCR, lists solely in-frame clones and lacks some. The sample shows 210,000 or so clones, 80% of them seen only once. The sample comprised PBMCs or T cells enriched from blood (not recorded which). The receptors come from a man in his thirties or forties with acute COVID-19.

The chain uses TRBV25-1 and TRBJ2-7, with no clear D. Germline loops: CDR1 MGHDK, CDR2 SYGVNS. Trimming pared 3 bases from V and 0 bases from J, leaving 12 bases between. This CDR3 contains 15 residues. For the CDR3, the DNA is TGTGCCAGCAGTGACCAACTTCCCCCCTCCTACGAGCAGTACTTC. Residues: CASSDQLPPSYEQYF.

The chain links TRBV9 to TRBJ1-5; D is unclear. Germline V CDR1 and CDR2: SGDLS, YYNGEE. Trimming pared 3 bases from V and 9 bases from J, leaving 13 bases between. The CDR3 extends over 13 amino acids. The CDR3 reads CASSADQAGPQHF. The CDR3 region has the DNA TGTGCCAGCAGCGCAGATCAGGCAGGGCCCCAGCATTTT.

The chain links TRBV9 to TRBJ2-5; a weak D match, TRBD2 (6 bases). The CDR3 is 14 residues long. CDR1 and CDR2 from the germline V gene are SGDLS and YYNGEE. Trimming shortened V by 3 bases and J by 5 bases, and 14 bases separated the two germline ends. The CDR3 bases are TGTGCCAGCAGCGCTTCTAGCGAAGGGGAGACCCAGTACTTC. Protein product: CASSASSEGETQYF.

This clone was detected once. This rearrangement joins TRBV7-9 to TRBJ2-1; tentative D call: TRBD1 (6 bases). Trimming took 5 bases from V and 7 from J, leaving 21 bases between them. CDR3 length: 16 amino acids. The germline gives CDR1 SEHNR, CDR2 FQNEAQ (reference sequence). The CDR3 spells CASSLDFGRQVNEQFF. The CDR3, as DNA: TGTGCCAGCAGCCTCGACTTTGGCCGACAGGTGAATGAGCAGTTCTTC.

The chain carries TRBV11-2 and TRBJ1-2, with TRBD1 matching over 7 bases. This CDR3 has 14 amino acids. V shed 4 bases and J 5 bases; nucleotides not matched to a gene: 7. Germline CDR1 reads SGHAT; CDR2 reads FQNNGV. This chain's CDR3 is CASSYGQGVYGYTF. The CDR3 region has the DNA TGTGCCAGCAGCTACGGGCAGGGGGTGTATGGCTACACCTTC. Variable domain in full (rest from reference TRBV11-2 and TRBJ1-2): EAGVAQSPRYKIIEKRQSVAFWCNPISGHATLYWYQQILGQGPKLLIQFQNNGVVDDSQLPKDRFSAERLKGVDSTLKIQPAKLEDSAVYLCASSYGQGVYGYTFGSGTRLTVV.

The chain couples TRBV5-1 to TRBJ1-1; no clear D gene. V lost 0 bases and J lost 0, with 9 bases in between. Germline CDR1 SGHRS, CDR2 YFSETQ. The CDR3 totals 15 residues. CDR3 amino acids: CASSLGSYMNTEAFF. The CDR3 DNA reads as TGCGCCAGCAGCTTGGGGAGTTACATGAACACTGAAGCTTTCTTT.

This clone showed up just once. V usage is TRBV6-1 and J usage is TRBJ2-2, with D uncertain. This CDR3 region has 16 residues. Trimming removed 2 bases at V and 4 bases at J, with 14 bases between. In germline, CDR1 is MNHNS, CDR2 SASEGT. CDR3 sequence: CASSEMVGLGTGELFF. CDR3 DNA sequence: TGTGCCAGCAGTGAAATGGTGGGCCTCGGCACCGGGGAGCTGTTTTTT.

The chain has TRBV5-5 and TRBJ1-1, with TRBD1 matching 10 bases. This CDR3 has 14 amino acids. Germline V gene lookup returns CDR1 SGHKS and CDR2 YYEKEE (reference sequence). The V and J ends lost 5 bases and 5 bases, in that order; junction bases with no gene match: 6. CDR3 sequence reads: CASRGDRGVTEAFF. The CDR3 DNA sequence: TGTGCCAGCAGGGGGGACAGGGGAGTGACTGAAGCTTTCTTT.

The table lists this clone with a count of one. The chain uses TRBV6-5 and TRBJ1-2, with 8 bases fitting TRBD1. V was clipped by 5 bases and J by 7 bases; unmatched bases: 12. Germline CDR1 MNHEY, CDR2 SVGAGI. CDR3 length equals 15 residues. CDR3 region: CASSPQTGEAGGYTF. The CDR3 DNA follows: TGTGCCAGCAGTCCCCAGACAGGGGAGGCCGGTGGCTACACCTTC.

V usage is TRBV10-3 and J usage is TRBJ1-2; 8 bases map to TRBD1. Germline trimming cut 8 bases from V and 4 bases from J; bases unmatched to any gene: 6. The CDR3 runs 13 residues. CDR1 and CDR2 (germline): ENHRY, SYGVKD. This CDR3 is CAIADRASYGYTF. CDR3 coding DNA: TGTGCCATCGCGGACAGGGCCAGCTATGGCTACACCTTC.

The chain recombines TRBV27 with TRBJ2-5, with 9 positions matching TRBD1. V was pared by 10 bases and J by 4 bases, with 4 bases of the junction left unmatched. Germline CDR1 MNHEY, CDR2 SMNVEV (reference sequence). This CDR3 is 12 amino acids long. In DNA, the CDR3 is TGTGCCACTAGACAGGGGGGAGAGACCCAGTACTTC. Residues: CATRQGGETQYF.

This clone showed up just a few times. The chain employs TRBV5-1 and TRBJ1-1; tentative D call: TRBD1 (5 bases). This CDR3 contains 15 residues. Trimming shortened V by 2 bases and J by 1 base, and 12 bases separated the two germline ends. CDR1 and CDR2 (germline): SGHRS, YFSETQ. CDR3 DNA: TGCGCCAGCAGCTTCGTGGCCGGGGGGAACACTGAAGCTTTCTTT. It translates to CASSFVAGGNTEAFF.

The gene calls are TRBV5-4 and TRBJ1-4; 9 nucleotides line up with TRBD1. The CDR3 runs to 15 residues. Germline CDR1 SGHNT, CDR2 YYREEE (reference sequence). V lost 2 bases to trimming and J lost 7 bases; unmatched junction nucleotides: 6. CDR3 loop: CASSFVGQGSEKLFF. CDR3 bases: TGTGCCAGCAGCTTTGTAGGACAGGGGAGTGAAAAACTGTTTTTT.

This CDR3 is CASSEAGGGASDTQYF. The DNA for the CDR3 is TGTGCCAGCAGTGAAGCTGGCGGGGGGGCGTCAGATACGCAGTATTTT. The chain is built from TRBV6-1 and TRBJ2-3, with TRBD2 matching over 9 bases. Germline CDR1 MNHNS, CDR2 SASEGT. The V and J ends lost 0 bases and 4 bases, in that order; junction bases with no gene match: 5. CDR3 length: 16 amino acids.

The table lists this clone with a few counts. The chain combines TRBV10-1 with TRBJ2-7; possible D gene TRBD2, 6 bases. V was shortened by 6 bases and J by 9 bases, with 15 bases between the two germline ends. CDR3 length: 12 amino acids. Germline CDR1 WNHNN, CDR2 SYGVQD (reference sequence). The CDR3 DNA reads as TGCGCCAGCAGCGAAGGACTGGAGGGGCAGTACTTC. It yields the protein CASSEGLEGQYF.

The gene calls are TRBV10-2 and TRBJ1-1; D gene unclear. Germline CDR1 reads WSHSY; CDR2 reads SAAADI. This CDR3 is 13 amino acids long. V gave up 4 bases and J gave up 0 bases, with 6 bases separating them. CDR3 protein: CASSASMNTEAFF. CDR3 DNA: TGCGCCAGCAGTGCCAGTATGAACACTGAAGCTTTCTTT.

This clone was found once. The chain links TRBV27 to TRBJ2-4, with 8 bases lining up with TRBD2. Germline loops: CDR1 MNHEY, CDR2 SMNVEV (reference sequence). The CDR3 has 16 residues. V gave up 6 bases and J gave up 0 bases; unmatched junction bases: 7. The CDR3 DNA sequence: TGTGCCAGCAGCCCTGAGCGGGGGAGAGCCAAAAACATTCAGTACTTC. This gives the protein CASSPERGRAKNIQYF.

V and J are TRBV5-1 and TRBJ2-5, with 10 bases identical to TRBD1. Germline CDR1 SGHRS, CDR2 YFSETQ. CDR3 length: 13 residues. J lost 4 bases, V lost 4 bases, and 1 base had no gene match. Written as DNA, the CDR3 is TGCGCCAGCAGCCGGGACAGGGGAGAGACCCAGTACTTC. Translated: CASSRDRGETQYF.

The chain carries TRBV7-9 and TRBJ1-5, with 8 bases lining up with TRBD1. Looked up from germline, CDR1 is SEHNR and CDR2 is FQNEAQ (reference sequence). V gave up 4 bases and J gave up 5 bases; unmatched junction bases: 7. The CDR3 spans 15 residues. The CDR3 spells CASSYGQGNDQPQHF. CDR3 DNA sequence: TGTGCCAGCAGCTATGGACAGGGTAACGATCAGCCCCAGCATTTT. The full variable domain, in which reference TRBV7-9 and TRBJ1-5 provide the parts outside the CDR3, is DTGVSQNPRHKITKRGQNVTFRCDPISEHNRLYWYRQTLGQGPEFLTYFQNEAQLEKSRLLSDRFSAERPKGSFSTLEIQRTEQGDSAMYLCASSYGQGNDQPQHFGDGTRLSIL.

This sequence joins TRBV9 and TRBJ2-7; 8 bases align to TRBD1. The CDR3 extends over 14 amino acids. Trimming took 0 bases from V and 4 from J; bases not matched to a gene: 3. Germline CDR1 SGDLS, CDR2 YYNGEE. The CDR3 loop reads CASSVDQGAYEQYF. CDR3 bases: TGTGCCAGCAGCGTAGACCAGGGGGCGTACGAGCAGTACTTC.

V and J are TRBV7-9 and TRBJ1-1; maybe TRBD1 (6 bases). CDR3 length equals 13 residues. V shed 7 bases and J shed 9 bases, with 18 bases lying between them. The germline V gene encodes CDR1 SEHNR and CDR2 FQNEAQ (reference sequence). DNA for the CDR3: TGTGCCAGCACCTCGGGGGGGCTCGGGAAAGCTTTCTTT. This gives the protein CASTSGGLGKAFF.

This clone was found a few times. The CDR3 sequence is CASSLESQKRLEAFF. The CDR3 DNA sequence: TGTGCCAGCAGCTTAGAGAGTCAGAAAAGACTTGAAGCTTTCTTT. V usage is TRBV7-2 and J usage is TRBJ1-1; no clear D gene. The CDR3 extends over 15 amino acids. V gave up 1 base and J gave up 7 bases, with 16 bases separating them. Germline V gene data show CDR1 as SGHTA and CDR2 as FQGNSA.

The DNA of the CDR3 is TGTGCCAGCAGCGCTAACCGGGACAGGGCTATAGGGCAGCCCCAGCATTTT. Its translation: CASSANRDRAIGQPQHF. The rearrangement uses TRBV21-1 and TRBJ1-5; the table gives TRBD1 as D, unverified against the DNA. TRBV21-1 is classified as a pseudogene. This CDR3 is 17 amino acids long.